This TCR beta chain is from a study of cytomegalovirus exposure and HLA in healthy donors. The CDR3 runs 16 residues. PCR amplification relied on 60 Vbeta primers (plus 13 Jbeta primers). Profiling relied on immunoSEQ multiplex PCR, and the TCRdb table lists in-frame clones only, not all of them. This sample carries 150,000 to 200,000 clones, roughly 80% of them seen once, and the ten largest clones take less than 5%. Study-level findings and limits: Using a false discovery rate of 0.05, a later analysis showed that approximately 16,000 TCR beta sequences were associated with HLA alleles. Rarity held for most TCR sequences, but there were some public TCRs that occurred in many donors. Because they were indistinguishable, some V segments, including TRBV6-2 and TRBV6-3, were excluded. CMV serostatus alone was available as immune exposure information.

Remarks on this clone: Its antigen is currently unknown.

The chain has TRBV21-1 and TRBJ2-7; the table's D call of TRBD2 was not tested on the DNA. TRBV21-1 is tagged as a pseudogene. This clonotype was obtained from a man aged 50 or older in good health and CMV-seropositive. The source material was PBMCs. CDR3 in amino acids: CASSKAQASGRYEQYF. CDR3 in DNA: TGTGCCAGCAGCAAAGCGCAGGCTAGCGGGAGGTACGAGCAGTACTTC.